The 26 T cell receptor beta chains presented below share a single source sample, sequenced in a study of blood T cell repertoires in COVID-19. Produced via immunoSEQ multiplex PCR; TCRdb's table is partial and in-frame only. The sample records about 160,000 clones, about nine tenths being singletons. Sequences were obtained from peripheral blood. The receptors were gathered from a woman aged 60-70 years who had recovered from COVID-19.

This clone has a single count. The J gene is TRBJ2-5, the V gene TRBV12-3 or TRBV12-4; the D is unclear. With 0 bases removed from V and 4 bases from J, the gap between germline ends came to 6 bases. This CDR3 comprises 13 residues. CDR3 sequence reads: CASSLALLETQYF. The CDR3 DNA reads as TGTGCCAGCAGTTTAGCCCTATTAGAGACCCAGTACTTC.

The V gene is TRBV5-1, the J gene TRBJ1-6; D call uncertain. This CDR3 is 15 amino acids long. Deletions cut 2 bases from V and 7 bases from J, with 13 bases between. Germline CDR1 and CDR2: SGHRS and YFSETQ. As DNA, the CDR3 is TGCGCCAGCAGCTTTGATACAGTAGGCAATTCACCCCTCCACTTT. It is translated as CASSFDTVGNSPLHF. Drawing the rest from reference TRBV5-1 and TRBJ1-6, the complete variable domain is KAGVTQTPRYLIKTRGQQVTLSCSPISGHRSVSWYQQTPGQGLQFLFEYFSETQRNKGNFPGRFSGRQFSNSRSEMNVSTLELGDSALYLCASSFDTVGNSPLHFGNGTRLTVT.

The V and J genes are TRBV15 and TRBJ2-2; tentative D call: TRBD1 (5 bases). The germline gives CDR1 LNHNV, CDR2 YYDKDF (reference sequence). The CDR3 covers 15 residues. Trimming took off 5 bases at V and 1 base at J, with 11 bases between the two ends. The CDR3 here is CATSGHGRNTGELFF. The CDR3 DNA sequence: TGTGCCACCAGCGGACACGGACGGAACACCGGGGAGCTGTTTTTT.

This rearrangement joins TRBV7-9 to TRBJ2-5; 7 bases align to TRBD1. The junction had 6 bases not matched to a gene; V was cut back by 3 bases and J by 2 bases. The V gene's germline CDR1 is SEHNR and CDR2 FQNEAQ (reference sequence). The length of the CDR3 is 15 residues. The chain's CDR3 is CASSFGRGYQETQYF. CDR3 sequence (DNA): TGTGCCAGCAGCTTTGGCAGGGGGTATCAAGAGACCCAGTACTTC.

The rearrangement links TRBV3-1 (or the pseudogene TRBV3-2) to TRBJ1-2; D is uncertain. The V gene lost 1 base and the J gene lost 2 bases, with 8 bases spanning the gap. The CDR3 runs 14 residues. The germline V gene encodes CDR1 LGHDT and CDR2 YNNKEL (reference sequence). CDR3 amino acids: CASSQANNNYGYTF. The CDR3 region has the DNA TGTGCCAGCAGCCAAGCCAACAACAACTATGGCTACACCTTC.

The CDR3 DNA is TGTGCCATCAGTCGAGCCGGGACTAGCGGGGGGAACCAAGAGACCCAGTACTTC. Protein sequence: CAISRAGTSGGNQETQYF. The V and J genes are TRBV10-3 and TRBJ2-5; 15 bases match TRBD2. The CDR3 contains 18 residues. The germline CDR1 and CDR2 sequences are ENHRY and SYGVKD. V shed 5 bases, J shed 0 bases, and the junction held 7 bases outside the gene matches.

The chain recombines TRBV28 with TRBJ1-4, with D maybe TRBD1 (5 bases). With 1 base removed from V and 0 bases from J, the gap between germline ends came to 9 bases. This CDR3 is built from 16 residues. Germline V gene lookup returns CDR1 MDHEN and CDR2 SYDVKM. CDR3 protein: CASSLLRGTTNEKLFF. The CDR3 bases are TGTGCCAGCAGTTTATTGCGGGGGACAACTAATGAAAAACTGTTTTTT.

This clone occurred once. The CDR3 nucleotides read TGTGCCAGCAGCTTGGCACACAATGAAAAACTGTTTTTT. The encoded protein is CASSLAHNEKLFF. The chain has TRBV5-4 and TRBJ1-4; D remains unclear. Trimming took off 0 bases at V and 5 bases at J, with 5 bases between the two ends. CDR3 length: 13 residues. In germline, CDR1 is SGHNT, CDR2 YYREEE (reference sequence).

This clone was seen only a few times. V usage is TRBV12-3 or TRBV12-4 and J usage is TRBJ1-6; D possibly corresponds to TRBD1 (5 bases). V was cut by 2 bases and J by 12 bases, with 8 bases left in between. The CDR3 covers 12 residues. The CDR3 sequence: CASSLQGIPLHF. The CDR3 nucleotides are TGTGCCAGCAGTTTACAGGGTATACCCCTCCACTTT.

The chain uses TRBV5-4 and TRBJ2-2, with a tentative D call TRBD2 (7 bases). The CDR3 totals 15 residues. Trimming stripped 4 bases from V and 6 bases from J, with 16 bases between. Per germline, CDR1 SGHNT and CDR2 YYREEE (reference sequence). The CDR3 DNA reads TGTGCCAGCAGCACCCGGCGGGGGCCGTCCGGGGAGCTGTTTTTT. This gives the protein CASSTRRGPSGELFF.

This clone has a handful of counts. This chain links TRBV7-6 with TRBJ1-3; the D gene is possibly TRBD1 (6 bases). Trimming removed 1 base at V and 0 bases at J, with 10 bases between. Germline values: CDR1 SGHVS, CDR2 FNYEAQ. This CDR3 is built from 16 residues. The CDR3 sequence is CASSLGTVLSGNTIYF. CDR3 nucleotide sequence: TGTGCCAGCAGCTTAGGGACAGTCCTCTCTGGAAACACCATATATTTT.

The chain is built from TRBV7-9 and TRBJ1-2; 7 nucleotides agree with TRBD1. V was pared by 4 bases and J by 2 bases, with 7 bases of the junction left unmatched. The germline CDR1 and CDR2 sequences are SEHNR and FQNEAQ (reference sequence). The CDR3 contains 15 residues. CDR3 DNA sequence: TGTGCCAGCAGCTCCACAGGGGTATCAAACTATGGCTACACCTTC. Its translation: CASSSTGVSNYGYTF.

This clone was detected once. V and J are TRBV3-1 (or the pseudogene TRBV3-2) and TRBJ1-4; D may be TRBD1 (6 bases). The germline V gene has CDR1 LGHDT and CDR2 YNNKEL (reference sequence). V gave up 0 bases and J gave up 7 bases, with 9 bases separating them. The CDR3 runs 14 residues. The CDR3 region is CASSQEYRAEKLFF. As DNA, the CDR3 is TGTGCCAGCAGCCAAGAGTACAGGGCTGAAAAACTGTTTTTT.

The V and J genes are TRBV5-7 and TRBJ2-1; 8 bases align to TRBD2. TRBV5-7 is an ORF; its function is uncertain. Trimming cost V 3 bases and J 5 bases; bases outside gene matches: 7. The CDR3 has 15 residues. CDR3 amino acids: CASSSPLLADNEQFF. CDR3 nucleotides: TGTGCCAGCAGCTCCCCATTACTAGCGGACAATGAGCAGTTCTTC.

The chain is built from TRBV7-6 and TRBJ2-7, with TRBD1 as a possible D gene (6 bases). Trimming pared 5 bases from V and 2 bases from J, leaving 16 bases between. Germline lookup yields CDR1 SGHVS and CDR2 FNYEAQ. The CDR3 consists of 15 residues. The CDR3 loop is CASSQGPSGAYEQYF. The CDR3 DNA is TGTGCCAGCAGCCAGGGGCCCTCTGGGGCCTACGAGCAGTACTTC.

The chain recombines TRBV19 with TRBJ2-7; 10 nucleotides match TRBD2. The CDR3 extends over 14 amino acids. Losses at the gene ends were 5 bases for V and 3 bases for J; bases not matched to a gene: 4. Per germline, CDR1 LNHDA and CDR2 SQIVND (reference sequence). DNA of the CDR3: TGTGCCAGTAGTGGCTGGACTAGCGGCTACGAGCAGTACTTC. It specifies CASSGWTSGYEQYF.

The rearrangement uses TRBV12-3 or TRBV12-4 and TRBJ1-1; no definite D call. Trimming shortened V by 6 bases and J by 5 bases, and 13 bases separated the two germline ends. This CDR3 is built from 13 residues. The CDR3 sequence: CASSLSTGTEAFF. The CDR3 DNA is TGTGCCAGCAGCCTATCAACGGGGACTGAAGCTTTCTTT.

The chain has TRBV5-1 and TRBJ2-7, with 7 bases identical to TRBD1. This CDR3 is 16 amino acids long. Germline CDR1 and CDR2: SGHRS and YFSETQ. V was clipped by 0 bases and J by 3 bases; unmatched bases: 9. The CDR3 is CASSLGTGTKIYEQYF. The CDR3 nucleotides read TGCGCCAGCAGCTTGGGGACAGGAACTAAAATCTACGAGCAGTACTTC.

The gene calls are TRBV19 and TRBJ2-5; 7 bases are shared with TRBD1. This CDR3 comprises 14 residues. V shed 4 bases, J shed 5 bases, and the junction held 7 bases outside the gene matches. Germline V gene lookup returns CDR1 LNHDA and CDR2 SQIVND (reference sequence). The CDR3: CASSTGTDVETQYF. CDR3 coding DNA: TGTGCCAGTAGTACCGGGACAGACGTCGAGACCCAGTACTTC.

J is TRBJ2-1 and V is TRBV28, with D perhaps TRBD2 (5 bases). Trimming cost V 4 bases and J 7 bases, with 8 bases left between them. Germline V gene data show CDR1 as MDHEN and CDR2 as SYDVKM. This CDR3 spans 12 amino acids. In nucleotides, the CDR3 is TGTGCCAGCAGTTACGGGGAAAATGAGCAGTTCTTC. Translated: CASSYGENEQFF. Variable domain in full (rest from reference TRBV28 and TRBJ2-1): DVKVTQSSRYLVKRTGEKVFLECVQDMDHENMFWYRQDPGLGLRLIYFSYDVKMKEKGDIPEGYSVSREKKERFSLILESASTNQTSMYLCASSYGENEQFFGPGTRLTVL.

The chain carries TRBV6-1 and TRBJ2-5; 8 bases line up with TRBD2. V trimming: 0 bases; J trimming: 0 bases; junction bases outside the gene matches: 9. This CDR3 is built from 18 residues. CDR1 and CDR2 from the germline V gene are MNHNS and SASEGT. The DNA of the CDR3 is TGTGCCAGCAGTGAAGCGGGTCGGGCGGGGGGCTACCAAGAGACCCAGTACTTC. It specifies CASSEAGRAGGYQETQYF.

J is TRBJ1-1 and V is TRBV29-1; D uncertain. Germline V gene data show CDR1 as SQVTM and CDR2 as ANQGSEA. The CDR3 is 13 residues long. The V and J ends lost 7 bases and 4 bases respectively, with 16 bases between them. The CDR3 spells CSADRMSGTEAFF. The CDR3 DNA sequence: TGCAGCGCTGACCGAATGTCCGGCACTGAAGCTTTCTTT. Full variable domain (remainder filled in from reference TRBV29-1 and TRBJ1-1): SAVISQKPSRDICQRGTSLTIQCQVDSQVTMMFWYRQQPGQSLTLIATANQGSEATYESGFVIDKFPISRPNLTFSTLTVSNMSPEDSSIYLCSADRMSGTEAFFGQGTRLTVV.

The rearrangement uses TRBV5-1 and TRBJ2-3; 9 positions agree with TRBD2. The CDR3 is made up of 15 amino acids. Looked up from germline, CDR1 is SGHRS and CDR2 is YFSETQ. J gave up 3 bases and V 0 bases, and 2 bases lay outside the gene matches. The chain's CDR3 is CASSLGSGGTDTQYF. CDR3 DNA: TGCGCCAGCAGCTTGGGTAGCGGGGGTACAGATACGCAGTATTTT.

The chain combines TRBV4-1 with TRBJ1-6; D possibly corresponds to TRBD1 (5 bases). CDR1 and CDR2 (germline): MGHRA, YSYEKL. CDR3 length: 17 residues. V was pared by 1 base and J by 6 bases, with 16 bases between. The CDR3 loop reads CASSQGLPRTFNSPLHF. CDR3 nucleotides: TGCGCCAGCAGCCAAGGCCTTCCCAGGACATTTAATTCACCCCTCCACTTT.

The chain has TRBV5-1 and TRBJ2-2, with TRBD1 matching over 8 bases. Germline V gene sequence: CDR1 SGHRS, CDR2 YFSETQ. V was pared by 4 bases and J by 1 base, with 12 bases of the junction left unmatched. CDR3 size: 18 residues. The CDR3 spells CASSPRPQGALNTGELFF. CDR3 nucleotide sequence: TGCGCCAGCAGCCCACGGCCGCAGGGGGCCCTGAACACCGGGGAGCTGTTTTTT.

The rearrangement uses TRBV6-1 and TRBJ2-2; D remains unclear. V was shortened by 2 bases and J by 7 bases, with 8 bases between the two germline ends. Per the germline V gene, CDR1 is MNHNS and CDR2 is SASEGT. The CDR3 loop spans 13 amino acids. This chain's CDR3 is CASSESRIGELFF. The DNA for the CDR3 is TGTGCCAGCAGTGAAAGTAGAATCGGGGAGCTGTTTTTT.